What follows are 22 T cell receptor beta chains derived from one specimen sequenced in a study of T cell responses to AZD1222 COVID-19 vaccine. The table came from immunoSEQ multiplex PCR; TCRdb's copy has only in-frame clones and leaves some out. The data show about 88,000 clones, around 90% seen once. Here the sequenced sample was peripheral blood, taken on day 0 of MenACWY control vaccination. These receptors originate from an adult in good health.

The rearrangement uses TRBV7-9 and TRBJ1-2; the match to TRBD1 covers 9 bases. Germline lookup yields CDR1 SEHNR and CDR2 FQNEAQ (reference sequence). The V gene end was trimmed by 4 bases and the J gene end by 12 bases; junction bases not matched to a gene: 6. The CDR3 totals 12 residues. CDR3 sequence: CASSYAGTGHTF. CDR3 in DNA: TGTGCCAGCAGCTACGCCGGGACAGGGCACACCTTC.

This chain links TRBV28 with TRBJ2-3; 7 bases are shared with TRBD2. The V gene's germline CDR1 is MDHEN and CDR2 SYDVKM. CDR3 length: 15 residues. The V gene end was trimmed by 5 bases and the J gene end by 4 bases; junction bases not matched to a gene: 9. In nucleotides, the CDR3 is TGTGCCAGCAGTATCCAGCGGGGAGGTTCAGATACGCAGTATTTT. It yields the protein CASSIQRGGSDTQYF.

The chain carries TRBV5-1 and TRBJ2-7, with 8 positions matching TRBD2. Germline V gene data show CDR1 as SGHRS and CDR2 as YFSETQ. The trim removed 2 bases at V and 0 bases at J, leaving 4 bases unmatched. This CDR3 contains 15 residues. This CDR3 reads CASSFRGGSSYEQYF. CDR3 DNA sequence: TGCGCCAGCAGCTTCCGCGGGGGGAGCTCCTACGAGCAGTACTTC.

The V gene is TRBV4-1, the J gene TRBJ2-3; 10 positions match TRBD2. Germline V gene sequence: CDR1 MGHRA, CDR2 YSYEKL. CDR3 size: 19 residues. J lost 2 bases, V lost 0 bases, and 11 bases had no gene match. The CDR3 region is CASSQESPGLASYTDTQYF. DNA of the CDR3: TGCGCCAGCAGCCAAGAAAGCCCGGGACTAGCGAGTTACACAGATACGCAGTATTTT.

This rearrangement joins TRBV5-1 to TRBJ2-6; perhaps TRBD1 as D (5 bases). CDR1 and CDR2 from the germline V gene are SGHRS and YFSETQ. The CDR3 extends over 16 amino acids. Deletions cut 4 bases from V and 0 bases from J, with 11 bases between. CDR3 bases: TGCGCCAGCAGCATGACAGTAGACTCTGGGGCCAACGTCCTGACTTTC. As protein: CASSMTVDSGANVLTF.

This chain's CDR3 is CASSPGQWAYEQYF. In DNA, the CDR3 is TGTGCCAGCTCACCGGGACAGTGGGCCTACGAGCAGTACTTC. This chain connects TRBV18 to TRBJ2-7, with 7 bases matching TRBD1. The CDR3 is 14 residues long. The trim removed 3 bases at V and 2 bases at J, leaving 4 bases unmatched. The germline CDR1 and CDR2 sequences are KGHSH and LQKENI.

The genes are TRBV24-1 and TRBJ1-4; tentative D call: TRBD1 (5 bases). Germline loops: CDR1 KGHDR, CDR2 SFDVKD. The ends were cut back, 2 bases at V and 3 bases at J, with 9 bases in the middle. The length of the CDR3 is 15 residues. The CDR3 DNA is TGTGCCACCAGTGATTCGGGGACGGCTAATGAAAAACTGTTTTTT. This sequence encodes CATSDSGTANEKLFF.

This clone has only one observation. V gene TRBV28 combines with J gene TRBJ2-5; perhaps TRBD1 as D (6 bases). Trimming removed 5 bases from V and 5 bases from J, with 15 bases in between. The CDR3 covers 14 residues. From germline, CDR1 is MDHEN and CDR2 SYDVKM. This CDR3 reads CASSPGGGVETQYF. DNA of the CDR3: TGTGCCAGCAGTCCCGGTGGGGGCGTGGAGACCCAGTACTTC.

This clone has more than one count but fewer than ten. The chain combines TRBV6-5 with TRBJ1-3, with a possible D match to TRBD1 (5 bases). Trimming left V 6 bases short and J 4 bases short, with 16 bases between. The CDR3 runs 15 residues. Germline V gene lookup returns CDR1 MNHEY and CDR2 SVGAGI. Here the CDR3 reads CASRDTGVWGNTIYF. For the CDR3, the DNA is TGTGCCAGCAGAGACACAGGTGTATGGGGAAACACCATATATTTT.

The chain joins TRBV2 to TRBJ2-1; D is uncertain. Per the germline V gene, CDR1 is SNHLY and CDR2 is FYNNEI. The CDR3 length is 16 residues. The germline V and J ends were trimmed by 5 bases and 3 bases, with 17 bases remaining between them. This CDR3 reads CASSPRGPTFYNEQFF. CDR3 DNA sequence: TGTGCCAGCAGTCCTCGAGGACCAACTTTCTACAATGAGCAGTTCTTC.

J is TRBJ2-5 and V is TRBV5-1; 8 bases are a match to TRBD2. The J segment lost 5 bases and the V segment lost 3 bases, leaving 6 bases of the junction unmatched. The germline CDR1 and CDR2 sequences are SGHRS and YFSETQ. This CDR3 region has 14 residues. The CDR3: CASSSGGRAETQYF. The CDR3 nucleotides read TGCGCCAGCAGCTCGGGGGGGCGAGCCGAGACCCAGTACTTC. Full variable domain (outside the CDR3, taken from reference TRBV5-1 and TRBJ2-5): KAGVTQTPRYLIKTRGQQVTLSCSPISGHRSVSWYQQTPGQGLQFLFEYFSETQRNKGNFPGRFSGRQFSNSRSEMNVSTLELGDSALYLCASSSGGRAETQYFGPGTRLLVL.

CDR3 sequence: CSVLTSGGYQETQYF. CDR3 sequence (DNA): TGCAGCGTTCTTACTAGCGGGGGGTACCAAGAGACCCAGTACTTC. The genes are TRBV29-1 and TRBJ2-5; 12 bases agree with TRBD2. The trim removed 5 bases at V and 0 bases at J, leaving 4 bases unmatched. The V gene's germline CDR1 is SQVTM and CDR2 ANQGSEA. The CDR3 length is 15 residues.

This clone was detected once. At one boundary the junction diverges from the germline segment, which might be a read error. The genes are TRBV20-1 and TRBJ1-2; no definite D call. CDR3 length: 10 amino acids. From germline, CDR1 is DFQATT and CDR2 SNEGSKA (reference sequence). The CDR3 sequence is CSARWPYEVF. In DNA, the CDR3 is TGCAGTGCTAGATGGCCCTACGAAGTCTTC.

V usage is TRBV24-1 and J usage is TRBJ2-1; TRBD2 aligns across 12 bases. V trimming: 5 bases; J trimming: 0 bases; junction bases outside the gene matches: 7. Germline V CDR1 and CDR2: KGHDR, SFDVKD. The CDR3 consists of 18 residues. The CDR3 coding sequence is TGTGCCACCAGTGGACTAGCGGGAGCAACGAGCTCCTACAATGAGCAGTTCTTC. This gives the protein CATSGLAGATSSYNEQFF.

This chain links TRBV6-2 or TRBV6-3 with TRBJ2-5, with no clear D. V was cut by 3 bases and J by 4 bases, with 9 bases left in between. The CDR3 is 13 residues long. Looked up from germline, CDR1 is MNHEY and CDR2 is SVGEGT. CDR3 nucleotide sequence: TGTGCCAGCAGTTATCCGGAAACAGAGACCCAGTACTTC. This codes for CASSYPETETQYF.

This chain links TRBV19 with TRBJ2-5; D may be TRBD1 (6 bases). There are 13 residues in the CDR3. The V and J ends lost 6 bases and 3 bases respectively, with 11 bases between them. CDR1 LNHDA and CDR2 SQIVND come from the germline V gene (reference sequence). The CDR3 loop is CASSQGLKETQYF. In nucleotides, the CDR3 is TGTGCCAGTAGCCAGGGGTTAAAAGAGACCCAGTACTTC.

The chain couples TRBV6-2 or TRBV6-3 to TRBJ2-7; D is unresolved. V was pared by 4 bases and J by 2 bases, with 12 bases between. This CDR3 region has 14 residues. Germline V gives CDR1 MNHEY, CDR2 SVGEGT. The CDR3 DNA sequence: TGTGCCAGCAGTTCAGTTGTTGGTACCTACGAGCAGTACTTC. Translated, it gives CASSSVVGTYEQYF.

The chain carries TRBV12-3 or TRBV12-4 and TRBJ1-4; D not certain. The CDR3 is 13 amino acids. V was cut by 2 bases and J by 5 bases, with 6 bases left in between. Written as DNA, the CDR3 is TGTGCCAGCAGTTTACAGCCCAATGAAAAACTGTTTTTT. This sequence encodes CASSLQPNEKLFF.

The CDR3 region is CASSSGGLLDNEQFF. CDR3 coding DNA: TGTGCCAGCAGCTCCGGCGGACTCTTAGACAATGAGCAGTTCTTC. V usage is TRBV5-4 and J usage is TRBJ2-1, with a tentative D call TRBD2 (5 bases). The CDR3 contains 15 residues. The V end lost 3 bases, the J end lost 5 bases, and 15 bases lay between the germline ends. CDR1 and CDR2 from the germline V gene are SGHNT and YYREEE (reference sequence).

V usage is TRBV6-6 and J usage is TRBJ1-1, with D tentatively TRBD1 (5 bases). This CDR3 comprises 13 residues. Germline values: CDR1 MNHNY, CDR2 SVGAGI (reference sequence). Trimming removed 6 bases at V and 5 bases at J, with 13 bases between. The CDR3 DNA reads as TGTGCCAGCAGGGGGCTCTTGGGGACTGAAGCTTTCTTT. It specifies CASRGLLGTEAFF.

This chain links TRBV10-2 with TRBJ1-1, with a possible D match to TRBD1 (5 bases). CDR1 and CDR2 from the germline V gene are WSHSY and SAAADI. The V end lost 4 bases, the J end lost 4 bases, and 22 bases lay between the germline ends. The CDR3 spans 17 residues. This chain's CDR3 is CASSVLSPGGSGTEAFF. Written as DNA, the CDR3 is TGCGCCAGCAGTGTACTCTCCCCGGGGGGGTCGGGCACTGAAGCTTTCTTT.

The CDR3 DNA reads TGTGCCAGCAGCTTGGAGGTTGGGGCCAACGTCCTGACTTTC. It translates to CASSLEVGANVLTF. The chain is built from TRBV5-4 and TRBJ2-6, with D hard to call. The CDR3 contains 14 residues. V shed 0 bases and J shed 3 bases, with 4 bases lying between them. The germline V gene encodes CDR1 SGHNT and CDR2 YYREEE (reference sequence).